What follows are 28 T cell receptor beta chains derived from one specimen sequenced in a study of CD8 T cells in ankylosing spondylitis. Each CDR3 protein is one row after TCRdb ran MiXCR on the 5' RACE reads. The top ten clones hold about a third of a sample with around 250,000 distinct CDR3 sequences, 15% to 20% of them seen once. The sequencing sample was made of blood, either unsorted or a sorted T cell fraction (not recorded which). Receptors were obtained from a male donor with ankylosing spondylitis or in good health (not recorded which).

This chain's CDR3 is CASSVERGNEQFF. The CDR3 coding sequence is TGTGCCAGCAGCGTAGAACGGGGCAATGAGCAGTTCTTC. V is TRBV9 and J is TRBJ2-1, with D perhaps matching TRBD2 (5 bases). The V gene's germline CDR1 is SGDLS and CDR2 YYNGEE. The CDR3 length is 13 residues. V lost 0 bases and J lost 6, with 7 bases in between.

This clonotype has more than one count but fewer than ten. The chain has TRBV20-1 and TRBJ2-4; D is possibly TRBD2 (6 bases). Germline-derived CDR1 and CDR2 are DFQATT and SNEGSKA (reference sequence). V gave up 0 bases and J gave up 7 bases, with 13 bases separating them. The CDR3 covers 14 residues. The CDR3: CSARDRVEGNIQYF. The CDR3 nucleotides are TGCAGTGCTAGAGATCGGGTGGAGGGGAACATTCAGTACTTC.

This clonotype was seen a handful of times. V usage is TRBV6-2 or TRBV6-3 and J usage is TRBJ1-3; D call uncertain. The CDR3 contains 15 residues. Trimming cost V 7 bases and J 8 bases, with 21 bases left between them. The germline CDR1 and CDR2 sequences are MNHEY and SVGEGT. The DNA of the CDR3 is TGTGCCAGCACTCTCGGACGGGTCTATGTGGACACCATATATTTT. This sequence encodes CASTLGRVYVDTIYF.

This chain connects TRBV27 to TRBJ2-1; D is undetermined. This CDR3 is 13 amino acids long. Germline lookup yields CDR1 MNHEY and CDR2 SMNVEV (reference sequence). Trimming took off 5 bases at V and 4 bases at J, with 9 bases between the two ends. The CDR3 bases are TGTGCCAGCAGTATCACAGAGTACAATGAGCAGTTCTTC. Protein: CASSITEYNEQFF.

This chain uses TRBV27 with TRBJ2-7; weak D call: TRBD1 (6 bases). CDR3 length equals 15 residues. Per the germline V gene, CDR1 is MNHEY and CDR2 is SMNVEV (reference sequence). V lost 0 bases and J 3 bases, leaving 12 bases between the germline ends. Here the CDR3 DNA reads TGTGCCAGCAGTTTATCGACAGGCCCGGTCTACGAGCAGTACTTC. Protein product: CASSLSTGPVYEQYF.

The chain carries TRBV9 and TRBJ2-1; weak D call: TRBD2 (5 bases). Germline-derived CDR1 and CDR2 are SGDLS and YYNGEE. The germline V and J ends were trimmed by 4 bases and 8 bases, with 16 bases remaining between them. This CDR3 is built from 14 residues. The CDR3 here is CASSLSGLGDEQFF. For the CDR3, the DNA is TGTGCCAGCAGCCTCAGCGGTCTCGGAGATGAGCAGTTCTTC.

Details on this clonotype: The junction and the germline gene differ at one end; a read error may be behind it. In DNA, the CDR3 is TGTGCCAGCGGCCACGGTGACATTCAGTACTTC. Its protein is CASGHGDIQYF. The chain has TRBV4-2 and TRBJ2-4, with D uncertain. Germline V gene data show CDR1 as LGHNA and CDR2 as YNFKEQ. CDR3 length: 11 amino acids.

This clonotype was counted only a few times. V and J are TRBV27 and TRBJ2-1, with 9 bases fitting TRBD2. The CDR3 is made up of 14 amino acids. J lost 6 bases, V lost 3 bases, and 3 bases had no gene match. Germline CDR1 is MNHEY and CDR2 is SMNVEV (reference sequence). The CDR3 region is CASSLSSGTNEQFF. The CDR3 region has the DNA TGTGCCAGCAGTTTGTCTAGCGGGACCAATGAGCAGTTCTTC.

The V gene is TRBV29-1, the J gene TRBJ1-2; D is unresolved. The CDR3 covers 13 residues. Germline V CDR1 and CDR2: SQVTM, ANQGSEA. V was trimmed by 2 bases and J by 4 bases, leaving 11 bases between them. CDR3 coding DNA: TGCAGCGTTGAAACTGGGTACGGCTATGGCTACACCTTC. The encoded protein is CSVETGYGYGYTF.

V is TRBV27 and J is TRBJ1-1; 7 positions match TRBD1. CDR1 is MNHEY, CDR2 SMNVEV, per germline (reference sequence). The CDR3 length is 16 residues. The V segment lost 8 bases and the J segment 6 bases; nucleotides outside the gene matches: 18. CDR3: CASHPLLTGAGAEAFF. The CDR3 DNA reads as TGTGCCAGCCACCCACTATTAACAGGGGCGGGTGCTGAAGCTTTCTTT.

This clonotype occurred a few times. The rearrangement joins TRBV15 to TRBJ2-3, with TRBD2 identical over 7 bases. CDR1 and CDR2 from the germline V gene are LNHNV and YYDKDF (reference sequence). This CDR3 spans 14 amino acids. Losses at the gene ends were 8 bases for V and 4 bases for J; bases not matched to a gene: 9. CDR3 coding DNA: TGTGCCACCCAACAAGGACTAGACGCAGATACGCAGTATTTT. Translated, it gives CATQQGLDADTQYF.

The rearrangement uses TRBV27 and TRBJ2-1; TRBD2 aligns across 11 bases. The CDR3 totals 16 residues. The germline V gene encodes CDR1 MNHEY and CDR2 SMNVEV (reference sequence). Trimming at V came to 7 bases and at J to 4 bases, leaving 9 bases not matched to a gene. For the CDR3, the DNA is TGTGCCAGCACCCTAGGGACTAGCGGAGATTACAATGAGCAGTTCTTC. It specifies CASTLGTSGDYNEQFF.

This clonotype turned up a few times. Here the CDR3 reads CASYTTANYGYTF. CDR3 DNA sequence: TGTGCCAGTTATACGACAGCTAACTATGGCTACACCTTC. The rearrangement uses TRBV7-9 and TRBJ1-2; maybe TRBD1 (5 bases). Germline V gives CDR1 SEHNR, CDR2 FQNEAQ (reference sequence). V was cut by 9 bases and J by 0 bases, with 11 bases left in between. The CDR3 is made up of 13 amino acids. The full variable domain, its missing parts supplied by reference TRBV7-9 and TRBJ1-2, is DTGVSQNPRHKITKRGQNVTFRCDPISEHNRLYWYRQTLGQGPEFLTYFQNEAQLEKSRLLSDRFSAERPKGSFSTLEIQRTEQGDSAMYLCASYTTANYGYTFGSGTRLTVV.

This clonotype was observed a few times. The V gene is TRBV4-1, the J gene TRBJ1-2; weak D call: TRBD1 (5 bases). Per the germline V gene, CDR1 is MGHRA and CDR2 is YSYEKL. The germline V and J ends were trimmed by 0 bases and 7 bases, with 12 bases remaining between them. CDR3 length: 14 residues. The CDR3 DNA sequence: TGCGCCAGCAGCCAAGATCAGGGATTAGGTGGCTACACCTTC. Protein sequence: CASSQDQGLGGYTF.

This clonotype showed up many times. CDR3 amino acids: CASSQDRGTEAFF. The CDR3 DNA sequence: TGTGCCAGCAGTCAAGACCGGGGGACTGAAGCTTTCTTT. The J gene is TRBJ1-1, the V gene TRBV27; maybe TRBD1 (5 bases). Per the germline V gene, CDR1 is MNHEY and CDR2 is SMNVEV (reference sequence). Trimming removed 5 bases from V and 5 bases from J, with 12 bases in between. This CDR3 has 13 residues.

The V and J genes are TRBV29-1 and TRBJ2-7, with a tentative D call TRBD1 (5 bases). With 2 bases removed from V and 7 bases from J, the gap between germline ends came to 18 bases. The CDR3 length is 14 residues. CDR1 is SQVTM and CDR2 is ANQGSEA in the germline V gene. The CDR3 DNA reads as TGCAGCGTTGAATCGGACATCTATTTGGGGGAGCAGTACTTC. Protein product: CSVESDIYLGEQYF.

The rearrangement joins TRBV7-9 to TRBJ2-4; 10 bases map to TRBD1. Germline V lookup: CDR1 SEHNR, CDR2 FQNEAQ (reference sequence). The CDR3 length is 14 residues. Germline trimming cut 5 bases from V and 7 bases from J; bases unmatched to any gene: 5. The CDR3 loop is CASSPTGGANIQYF. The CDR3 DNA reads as TGTGCCAGCAGCCCGACAGGGGGCGCGAACATTCAGTACTTC.

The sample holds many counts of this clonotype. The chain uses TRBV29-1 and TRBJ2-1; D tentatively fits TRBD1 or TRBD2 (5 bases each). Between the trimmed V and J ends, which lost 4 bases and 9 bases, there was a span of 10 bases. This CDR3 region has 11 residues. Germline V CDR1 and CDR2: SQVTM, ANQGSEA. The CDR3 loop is CSVGGAGEQFF. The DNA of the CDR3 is TGCAGCGTTGGAGGGGCCGGTGAGCAGTTCTTC.

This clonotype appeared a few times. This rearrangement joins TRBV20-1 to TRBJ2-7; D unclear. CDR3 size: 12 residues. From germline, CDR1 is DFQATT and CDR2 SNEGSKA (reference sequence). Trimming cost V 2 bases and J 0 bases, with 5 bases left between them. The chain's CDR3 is CSARFLSYEQYF. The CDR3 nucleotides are TGCAGTGCTAGATTCCTCTCCTACGAGCAGTACTTC.

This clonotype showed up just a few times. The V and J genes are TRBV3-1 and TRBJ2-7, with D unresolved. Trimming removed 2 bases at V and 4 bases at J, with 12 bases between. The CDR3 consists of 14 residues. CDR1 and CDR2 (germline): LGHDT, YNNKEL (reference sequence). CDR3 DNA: TGTGCCAGCAGCCAATCTCTCAGCATTTACGAGCAGTACTTC. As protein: CASSQSLSIYEQYF.

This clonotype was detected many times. CDR3 coding DNA: TGTGCCAGCAGGGGACTAGCGGAGGAGCTGTTTTTT. It encodes CASRGLAEELFF. The chain employs TRBV6-5 and TRBJ2-2, with 11 bases that match TRBD2. This CDR3 region has 12 residues. CDR1 and CDR2 (germline): MNHEY, SVGAGI. The junction had 1 base not matched to a gene; V was cut back by 6 bases and J by 10 bases.

The CDR3 loop is CASSTRLEDEQFF. The CDR3 nucleotides read TGTGCCAGCAGCACACGACTAGAGGATGAGCAGTTCTTC. The genes are TRBV7-9 and TRBJ2-1; D is perhaps TRBD2 (6 bases). CDR1 SEHNR and CDR2 FQNEAQ come from the germline V gene (reference sequence). V was cut by 5 bases and J by 8 bases, with 13 bases left in between. The CDR3 contains 13 residues.

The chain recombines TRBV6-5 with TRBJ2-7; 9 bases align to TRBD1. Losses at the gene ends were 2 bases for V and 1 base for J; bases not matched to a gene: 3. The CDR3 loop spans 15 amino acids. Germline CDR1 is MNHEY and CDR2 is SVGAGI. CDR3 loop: CASSYQDRGSYEQYF. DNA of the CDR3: TGTGCCAGCAGTTACCAGGACAGGGGTTCCTACGAGCAGTACTTC.

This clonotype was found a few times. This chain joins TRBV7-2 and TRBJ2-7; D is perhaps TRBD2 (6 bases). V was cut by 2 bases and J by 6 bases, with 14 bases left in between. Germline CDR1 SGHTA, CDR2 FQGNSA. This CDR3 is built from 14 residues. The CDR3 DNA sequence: TGTGCCAGCAGCTTAACGGCGGGAAATTCCGAGCAGTACTTC. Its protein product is CASSLTAGNSEQYF.

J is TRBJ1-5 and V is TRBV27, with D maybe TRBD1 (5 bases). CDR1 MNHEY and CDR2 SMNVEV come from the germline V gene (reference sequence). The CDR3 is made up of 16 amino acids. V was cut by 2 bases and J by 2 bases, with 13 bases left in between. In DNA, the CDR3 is TGTGCCAGCAGTTTAGGGGGACTAGGGGGCAATCAGCCCCAGCATTTT. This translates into CASSLGGLGGNQPQHF.

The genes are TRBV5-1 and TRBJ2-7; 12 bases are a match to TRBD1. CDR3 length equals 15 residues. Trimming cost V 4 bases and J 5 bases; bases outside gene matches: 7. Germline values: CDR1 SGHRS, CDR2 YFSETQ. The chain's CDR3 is CASSEGTGGPDEQYF. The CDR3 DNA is TGCGCCAGCAGCGAAGGGACAGGGGGCCCGGACGAGCAGTACTTC.

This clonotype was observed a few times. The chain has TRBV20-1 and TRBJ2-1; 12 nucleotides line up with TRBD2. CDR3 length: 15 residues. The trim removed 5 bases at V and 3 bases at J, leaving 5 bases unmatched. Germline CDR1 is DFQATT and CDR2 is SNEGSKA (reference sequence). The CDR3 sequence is CSAETSGRHYNEQFF. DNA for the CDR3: TGCAGTGCTGAGACTAGCGGGAGACACTACAATGAGCAGTTCTTC.

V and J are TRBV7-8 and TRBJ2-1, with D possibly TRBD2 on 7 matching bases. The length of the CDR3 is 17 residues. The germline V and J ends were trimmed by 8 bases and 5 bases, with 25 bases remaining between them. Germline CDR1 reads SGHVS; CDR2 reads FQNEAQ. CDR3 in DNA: TGTGCCAGCGTGGCCTCGGAGGGGGGGAGCCTGAACAATGAGCAGTTCTTC. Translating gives CASVASEGGSLNNEQFF. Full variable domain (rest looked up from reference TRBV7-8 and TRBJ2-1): GAGVSQSPRYKVAKRGQDVALRCDPISGHVSLFWYQQALGQGPEFLTYFQNEAQLDKSGLPSDRFFAERPEGSVSTLKIQRTQQEDSAVYLCASVASEGGSLNNEQFFGPGTRLTVL.